This T cell receptor (beta chain) was retrieved from a study of early T cells in non-severe SARS-CoV-2 infection. Study context: With bulk RNA from unsorted whole blood as input, sequencing yielded unpaired chains.

Researchers attached unique molecular identifiers to individual cDNA molecules. Each CDR3 protein gets one entry after TCRdb re-called the 5' RACE reads with MiXCR. The sample lists over 25,000 distinct CDR3 sequences; 5.4% were seen once. This CDR3 is 14 amino acids long. Trimming at V came to 6 bases and at J to 4 bases, leaving 6 bases not matched to a gene. The V gene's germline CDR1 is MNHNY and CDR2 SVGAGI (reference sequence). This clonotype has a handful of counts. The origin of this receptor is an adult who was a healthcare worker with PCR-confirmed SARS-CoV-2 infection or an uninfected control (not recorded which). Input material: whole blood. The J gene is TRBJ1-1, the V gene TRBV6-6; 9 nucleotides align to TRBD1. DNA of the CDR3: TGTGCCAGCAGCCCAGGACAGGGGAGCACTGAAGCTTTCTTT. Residues: CASSPGQGSTEAFF.